Presented here are 27 T cell receptor beta chains from one specimen sequenced in a study of blood T cells in healthy people across ages. For the second PCR, which ran for 7 to 11 cycles, a sample-barcoded 5' primer and a J-beta primer mix were used. TCRdb ran MiXCR on the 5' RACE reads and lists one entry per CDR3 protein. The repertoire holds 710,000 or so distinct CDR3 sequences, 22% seen once, with less than 25% in the top ten. Sequencing was carried out using blood. These receptors were taken from a man between 65 and 85 years old in good health.

J is TRBJ2-1 and V is TRBV27; 9 positions agree with TRBD2. The V and J ends lost 6 bases and 4 bases, in that order; junction bases with no gene match: 4. The CDR3 has 14 residues. The germline CDR1 and CDR2 sequences are MNHEY and SMNVEV (reference sequence). The CDR3 DNA reads as TGTGCCAGCAGAGGACTAGCGAAATACAATGAGCAGTTCTTC. It encodes CASRGLAKYNEQFF.

This clonotype was counted many times. This sequence joins TRBV20-1 and TRBJ1-2; 7 positions match TRBD1. The CDR3 contains 13 residues. In germline, CDR1 is DFQATT, CDR2 SNEGSKA (reference sequence). V dropped 6 bases and J dropped 4; count of bases not matched to a gene: 8. The CDR3 sequence is CSAGTGVPYGYTF. The DNA of the CDR3 is TGCAGTGCGGGTACAGGGGTCCCCTATGGCTACACCTTC.

This chain uses TRBV28 with TRBJ2-7, with a possible D match to TRBD2 (5 bases). The germline V and J ends were trimmed by 5 bases and 8 bases, with 13 bases remaining between them. The CDR3 is made up of 12 amino acids. CDR1 and CDR2 from the germline V gene are MDHEN and SYDVKM. The CDR3 nucleotides read TGTGCCAGCAGTCGGACTCCGACCCAGCAGTACTTC. Translation gives CASSRTPTQQYF.

In this sample, this clonotype turned up a few times. The chain recombines TRBV9 with TRBJ1-4; 8 nucleotides agree with TRBD1. Looked up from germline, CDR1 is SGDLS and CDR2 is YYNGEE. J gave up 8 bases and V 2 bases, and 5 bases lay outside the gene matches. The CDR3 is 14 residues long. CDR3 loop: CASSVGQGGEKLFF. The CDR3 DNA reads as TGTGCCAGCAGCGTCGGACAGGGCGGGGAAAAACTGTTTTTT.

V is TRBV20-1 and J is TRBJ1-2, with 9 bases that match TRBD1. V gave up 3 bases and J gave up 7 bases; unmatched junction bases: 9. CDR1 DFQATT and CDR2 SNEGSKA come from the germline V gene (reference sequence). The CDR3 runs to 14 residues. This chain's CDR3 is CSASPPAQGAGYTF. CDR3 DNA: TGCAGTGCTAGTCCTCCGGCACAGGGGGCTGGCTACACCTTC.

The V call is TRBV4-2, the J call TRBJ1-2; D remains unclear. The CDR3 sequence is 15 residues long. The germline V and J ends were trimmed by 0 bases and 3 bases, with 11 bases remaining between them. The V gene's germline CDR1 is LGHNA and CDR2 YNFKEQ. As DNA, the CDR3 is TGTGCCAGCAGCCAAGACCGACCGCGGGACTATGGCTACACCTTC. Amino acid sequence: CASSQDRPRDYGYTF.

In this sample, this clonotype turned up a few times. This chain joins TRBV10-1 and TRBJ2-7; D is unresolved. The DNA end is more similar to TRBJ2-5, so the J call may be wrong. The V gene's germline CDR1 is WNHNN and CDR2 SYGVQD (reference sequence). CDR3 size: 12 residues. CDR3 residues: CASNSNRETQYF. DNA for the CDR3: TGCGCCAGCAATTCTAACCGGGAGACCCAGTACTTC.

The V call is TRBV4-1, the J call TRBJ2-7; D is undetermined. The CDR3 has 13 residues. Germline lookup yields CDR1 MGHRA and CDR2 YSYEKL. Trimming left V 0 bases short and J 6 bases short, with 9 bases between. The CDR3 here is CASSQEVDGEQYV. CDR3 DNA: TGCGCCAGCAGCCAAGAGGTAGACGGCGAGCAGTACGTC.

The chain employs TRBV7-2 and TRBJ2-4; D is undetermined. Deletions cut 8 bases from V and 0 bases from J, with 8 bases between. The CDR3 contains 13 residues. Germline CDR1 reads SGHTA; CDR2 reads FQGNSA. The CDR3 coding sequence is TGTGCCAGCGGATCAATAGCCAAAAACATTCAGTACTTC. It is translated as CASGSIAKNIQYF.

J is TRBJ1-2 and V is TRBV25-1; D remains ambiguous. Germline V gene sequence: CDR1 MGHDK, CDR2 SYGVNS. The CDR3 runs to 14 residues. The V end was cut by 1 base, the J end by 4 bases, with 10 bases between. The CDR3 DNA is TGTGCCAGCAGTGAATCCGGAGAACCCTATGGCTACACCTTC. It is translated as CASSESGEPYGYTF.

To note about this clonotype: It is likely a read error, because the conserved phenylalanine at the end of the CDR3 is missing. The limits of the CDR3 on the DNA are not certain, so only TCRdb's listed CDR3 is given. This sequence joins TRBV21-1 and TRBJ2-1. TRBV21-1 is tagged as a pseudogene. The CDR3 is 14 residues long, counting both termini. This chain's CDR3 is CASSKAEEQYEQNV.

The chain has TRBV6-6 and TRBJ2-1; D not certain. V was trimmed by 1 base and J by 7 bases, leaving 8 bases between them. Germline V gene data show CDR1 as MNHNY and CDR2 as SVGAGI (reference sequence). The CDR3 runs to 13 residues. CDR3 sequence reads: CASSYFPGNEQFF. The CDR3 DNA follows: TGTGCCAGCAGTTACTTCCCCGGGAATGAGCAGTTCTTC.

The chain couples TRBV6-6 to TRBJ2-7; tentatively, D is TRBD2 (5 bases). CDR3 length: 13 residues. The V end lost 0 bases, the J end lost 6 bases, and 9 bases lay between the germline ends. The germline V gene encodes CDR1 MNHNY and CDR2 SVGAGI (reference sequence). CDR3 sequence reads: CASSYSRAGEQYV. The CDR3 DNA reads TGTGCCAGCAGTTACTCGAGGGCTGGCGAGCAGTACGTC.

This clonotype has a count of ten or more. The rearrangement joins TRBV7-9 to TRBJ1-2; no reliable D call. The germline CDR1 and CDR2 sequences are SEHNR and FQNEAQ (reference sequence). V lost 3 bases, J lost 9 bases, and 20 bases lay in between. The CDR3 extends over 15 amino acids. CDR3: CASSLGNVVEASYTF. CDR3 sequence (DNA): TGTGCCAGCAGCTTGGGAAATGTAGTGGAGGCAAGCTACACCTTC.

Only a few counts were recorded for this clonotype. J is TRBJ1-4 and V is TRBV11-2, with D maybe TRBD1 (5 bases). Germline V gene sequence: CDR1 SGHAT, CDR2 FQNNGV. Trimming pared 6 bases from V and 6 bases from J, leaving 17 bases between. CDR3 size: 15 residues. The CDR3 DNA reads TGTGCCAGCAGTATGAGAAGGGGACGGCATGAAAAACTGTTTTTT. Translation: CASSMRRGRHEKLFF.

Comment on this clonotype: An end of the junction differs from the germline gene, which may be a read error. This chain links TRBV12-3 or TRBV12-4 with TRBJ1-4; D remains unclear. CDR3 size: 10 residues. This CDR3 is CASSFIGVLF. The CDR3 DNA is TGTGCCAGCAGTTTCATTGGCGTGCTTTTT.

The J gene is TRBJ1-6, the V gene TRBV4-3; the D is unclear. Germline V gene sequence: CDR1 LGHNA, CDR2 YSLEER. V dropped 4 bases and J dropped 6 bases, with 10 bases sitting between them. This CDR3 has 14 amino acids. The CDR3 DNA is TGCGCCAGCAGCCGCGGGCGGCTTAATTCACCCCTCCACTTT. This codes for CASSRGRLNSPLHF.

J is TRBJ2-2 and V is TRBV20-1; no definite D call. CDR1 DFQATT and CDR2 SNEGSKA come from the germline V gene (reference sequence). The CDR3 has 14 residues. Trimming took off 3 bases at V and 3 bases at J, with 11 bases between the two ends. The CDR3 here is CSARRQVDTGELFF. CDR3 nucleotides: TGCAGTGCTAGGAGGCAGGTGGACACCGGGGAGCTGTTTTTT.

This clonotype was counted a few times. The chain has TRBV6-8 and TRBJ2-3; 15 nucleotides line up with TRBD2. In germline, CDR1 is MNHGY, CDR2 SAAAGT. The CDR3 length is 18 residues. Unmatched junction bases numbered 7, after V lost 6 bases and J lost 0 bases. In DNA form, the CDR3 reads TGTGCCAGCAGGGGCGGGACTAGCGGGAGGTCTAGCACAGATACGCAGTATTTT. Its translation: CASRGGTSGRSSTDTQYF.

The CDR3 region has the DNA TGTGCCAGCAGCCGCGGGATCATCTACGAGCAGTACTTC. Its protein product is CASSRGIIYEQYF. This chain uses TRBV28 with TRBJ2-7; possibly TRBD2 for D (6 bases). The CDR3 sequence is 13 residues long. Germline-derived CDR1 and CDR2 are MDHEN and SYDVKM. The V end was cut by 6 bases, the J end by 3 bases, with 12 bases between.

Ten or more counts support this clonotype. The chain uses TRBV29-1 and TRBJ2-5; D is perhaps TRBD1 (7 bases). V was clipped by 7 bases and J by 5 bases, with 17 bases between them. This CDR3 comprises 13 residues. The germline V gene encodes CDR1 SQVTM and CDR2 ANQGSEA. CDR3 in DNA: TGCAGCGCTCGTTTGACAGGGAGGGAGACCCAGTACTTC. It encodes CSARLTGRETQYF.

The table lists this clonotype with a few counts. The V gene is TRBV5-1, the J gene TRBJ2-1; 8 nucleotides line up with TRBD2. The V and J ends lost 7 bases and 3 bases, in that order; junction bases with no gene match: 6. Germline CDR1 is SGHRS and CDR2 is YFSETQ. The CDR3 covers 14 residues. The chain's CDR3 is CASRPLADYNEQFF. In nucleotides, the CDR3 is TGCGCCAGCCGCCCACTAGCGGACTACAATGAGCAGTTCTTC.

The genes are TRBV27 and TRBJ2-1; TRBD2 might be the D (5 bases). This CDR3 contains 15 residues. Germline assignment: CDR1 MNHEY and CDR2 SMNVEV (reference sequence). V was trimmed by 3 bases and J by 1 base, leaving 10 bases between them. DNA for the CDR3: TGTGCCAGCAGTTTGGACTTGCTGTCCTACAATGAGCAGTTCTTC. Its translation is CASSLDLLSYNEQFF.

This clonotype has ten or more counts. This chain links TRBV7-7 with TRBJ2-1, with TRBD2 as a possible D gene (6 bases). Per germline, CDR1 SSHAT and CDR2 FNYEAQ (reference sequence). Trimming removed 5 bases at V and 8 bases at J, with 25 bases between. The CDR3 has 17 amino acids. The CDR3 sequence: CASSQTVGSSGLHEQFF. The DNA for the CDR3 is TGTGCCAGCAGCCAGACCGTCGGGTCCAGCGGGTTACATGAGCAGTTCTTC.

Details on this clonotype: The junction departs from the called germline gene at one end, perhaps through a read error. The V and J genes are TRBV7-2 and TRBJ2-5; D is uncertain. The CDR3 length is 16 residues. CDR1 is SGHTA, CDR2 FQGNSA, per germline. The CDR3: CASSLGQAYLQETQYF. DNA for the CDR3: TGTGCCAGCAGTTTAGGCCAGGCATACCTACAAGAGACCCAGTACTTC.

The DNA for the CDR3 is TGCAGTGCAGCGGACAGACTAGCCAAAAACATTCAGTACTTC. Translation gives CSAADRLAKNIQYF. The V and J genes are TRBV20-1 and TRBJ2-4; D may be TRBD1 (6 bases). V lost 6 bases to trimming and J lost 0 bases, with 12 bases between them. The CDR3 consists of 14 residues. Germline-derived CDR1 and CDR2 are DFQATT and SNEGSKA (reference sequence).

This clonotype was counted many times. The chain combines TRBV7-2 with TRBJ2-5; D is unclear. The CDR3 consists of 12 residues. Germline V gives CDR1 SGHTA, CDR2 FQGNSA. Trimming removed 4 bases from V and 4 bases from J, with 7 bases in between. The CDR3 loop is CASSSLGETQYF. In nucleotides, the CDR3 is TGTGCCAGCAGCTCCCTAGGAGAGACCCAGTACTTC.